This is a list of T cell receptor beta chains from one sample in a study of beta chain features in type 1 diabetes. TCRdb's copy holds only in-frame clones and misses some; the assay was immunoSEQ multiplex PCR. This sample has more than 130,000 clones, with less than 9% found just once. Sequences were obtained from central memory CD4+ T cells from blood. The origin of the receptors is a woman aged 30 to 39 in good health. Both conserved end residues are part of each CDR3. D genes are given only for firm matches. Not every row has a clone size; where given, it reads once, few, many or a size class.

CASSRGKSNYGYTF TGTGCCAGCAGCCGGGGGAAGTCGAACTATGGCTACACCTTC TRBJ1-2 many TRBV13 NA
CASSLQTGGAVKYF TGTGCCAGCAGCCTGCAAACAGGGGGCGCGGTGAAGTACTTC TRBJ2-7 few TRBV14 TRBD1
CASSRDRNTEAFF TGTGCCAGCAGCCGGGACAGGAACACTGAAGCTTTCTTT TRBJ1-1 few TRBV28 TRBD1
CASSPPGNQPQHF TGTGCCAGCAGCCCCCCAGGCAATCAGCCCCAGCATTTT TRBJ1-5 many TRBV28 NA
CSVAPRGPQETQYF TGCAGCGTGGCCCCTAGGGGGCCGCAAGAGACCCAGTACTTC TRBJ2-5 many TRBV29-1 TRBD1
CASSRNSGIITGELFF TGCGCCAGCAGCCGGAATAGCGGGATCATTACCGGGGAGCTGTTTTTT TRBJ2-2 NA TRBV4-3 TRBD2
CASSRSGTSGTPGVDTQYF TGTGCCAGCAGCCGAAGTGGGACTAGCGGGACACCCGGCGTAGATACGCAGTATTTT TRBJ2-3 many TRBV7-9 TRBD2
CASSLTGRAPQETQYF TGTGCCAGCAGCTTGACAGGGAGAGCCCCACAAGAGACCCAGTACTTC TRBJ2-5 NA TRBV5-8 NA
CASSLGSAGENIQYF TGTGCCAGCAGCCTCGGTTCGGCCGGGGAAAACATTCAGTACTTC TRBJ2-4 few TRBV7-9 NA
CASRTSTGEIFTGQYF TGTGCCAGCAGAACGTCGACAGGCGAAATCTTTACGGGGCAGTACTTC TRBJ2-7 few TRBV6-6 NA
CASTFLDNNQPQHF TGTGCCAGCACCTTCTTGGACAACAATCAGCCCCAGCATTTT TRBJ1-5 NA TRBV7-2 NA
CASSLAGGAGQPQHF TGTGCCAGCAGCTTGGCCGGGGGAGCGGGTCAGCCCCAGCATTTT TRBJ1-5 NA TRBV7-9 NA
CASSKVRWDRGNQPQHF TGTGCCAGCAGCAAAGTTCGATGGGACAGGGGCAATCAGCCCCAGCATTTT TRBJ1-5 few TRBV21-1 NA
CASSATGAGGANVLTF TGTGCCAGCAGCGCAACAGGGGCGGGGGGGGCCAACGTCCTGACTTTC TRBJ2-6 few TRBV7-6 NA
CAWSQSPGGYTF TGTGCCTGGAGTCAATCCCCAGGGGGCTACACCTTC TRBJ1-2 many TRBV30 NA
CASSGGTSGTRTDTQYF TGTGCCAGTAGTGGCGGGACTAGCGGGACCCGCACAGATACGCAGTATTTT TRBJ2-3 many TRBV19 TRBD2
CASRTAQVYEQYF TGTGCCAGCAGGACGGCCCAGGTGTACGAGCAGTACTTC TRBJ2-7 few TRBV6-1 NA
CASSETGEFNQPQHF TGTGCCAGCAGTGAGACAGGGGAATTCAATCAGCCCCAGCATTTT TRBJ1-5 few TRBV6-4 TRBD1
CASSPQNTGELFF TGTGCCAGCAGCCCACAGAACACCGGGGAGCTGTTTTTT TRBJ2-2 NA TRBV5-6 NA
CASSLLAGGVQQFF TGTGCCAGCAGTTTATTAGCGGGAGGAGTACAGCAGTTCTTC TRBJ2-1 few TRBV28 TRBD2
CASSLVAVEQFF TGTGCCAGCAGCTTAGTGGCCGTTGAGCAGTTCTTC TRBJ2-1 NA TRBV7-9 NA
CASSLRESSYNEQFF TGTGCCAGCAGCTTAAGGGAGAGCTCCTACAATGAGCAGTTCTTC TRBJ2-1 few TRBV7-3 NA
CAWQSRAGTQETQYF TGTGCCTGGCAATCCAGGGCGGGAACCCAAGAGACCCAGTACTTC TRBJ2-5 NA TRBV30 NA
CASSYSGSGEQYF TGTGCCAGCAGTTATAGCGGTAGTGGCGAGCAGTACTTC TRBJ2-7 NA TRBV6-6 NA
CASSQDLAGSQETQYF TGTGCCAGCAGCCAAGATTTGGCGGGGTCCCAGGAGACCCAGTACTTC TRBJ2-5 NA TRBV4-2 NA
CASKGPGANVLTF TGTGCCAGCAAGGGGCCCGGGGCCAACGTCCTGACTTTC TRBJ2-6 few TRBV6-5 NA
CAWATDSLSGANVLTF TGTGCCTGGGCCACAGATAGTCTCTCTGGGGCCAACGTCCTGACTTTC TRBJ2-6 few TRBV30 NA
CASSLARTSDEQFF TGTGCCAGCAGCTTAGCGAGGACTAGCGATGAGCAGTTCTTC TRBJ2-1 NA TRBV7-2 TRBD2
CASSATALDGYTF TGTGCCAGCAGCGCGACAGCCCTCGATGGCTACACCTTC TRBJ1-2 many TRBV7-9 NA
CASSSDSHRYTF TGTGCCAGCAGCTCCGACAGTCATCGCTACACCTTC TRBJ1-2 few TRBV11-2 NA
CASSLRTGVDTQYF TGCGCCAGCAGCTTGCGAACAGGGGTAGATACGCAGTATTTT TRBJ2-3 many TRBV5-1 TRBD1
CASSALAAGTDTQYF TGTGCCAGCAGCGCCCTGGCGGCAGGCACAGATACGCAGTATTTT TRBJ2-3 NA TRBV6-1 NA
CASSIEPGQGNEQYF TGTGCCAGTAGTATAGAACCGGGACAGGGTAACGAGCAGTACTTC TRBJ2-7 few TRBV19 TRBD1
CATSRDLLRSSYNEQFF TGTGCCACCAGCAGAGATCTGCTCAGAAGCTCCTACAATGAGCAGTTCTTC TRBJ2-1 few TRBV15 NA
CASGGQDGNQPQHF TGTGCCAGCGGGGGACAGGATGGCAATCAGCCCCAGCATTTT TRBJ1-5 many TRBV25-1 TRBD1
CASGNRASNTEAFF TGCGCCAGCGGTAACAGGGCCTCGAACACTGAAGCTTTCTTT TRBJ1-1 few TRBV5-1 NA
CASSTGLAGVGRANEQFF TGTGCCAGCAGCACGGGACTAGCGGGAGTCGGGAGGGCCAATGAGCAGTTCTTC TRBJ2-1 NA TRBV5-6 TRBD2
CASSEGLATDEQYF TGCGCCAGCAGCGAGGGACTAGCGACAGACGAGCAGTACTTC TRBJ2-7 NA TRBV5-1 TRBD2
CASSLSTGDEKLFF TGTGCCAGCAGCTTATCAACAGGGGATGAAAAACTGTTTTTT TRBJ1-4 NA TRBV7-9 TRBD1
CASRSQGRYNEQFF TGTGCCAGCAGGAGTCAGGGGAGATACAATGAGCAGTTCTTC TRBJ2-1 NA TRBV2 NA
CASSAGLAGGSYEQYF TGTGCCAGCAGCGCCGGACTAGCGGGAGGGTCCTACGAGCAGTACTTC TRBJ2-7 few TRBV9 TRBD2
CASSQVGGGRDNEQFF TGCGCCAGCAGCCAAGTGGGGGGAGGGCGCGACAATGAGCAGTTCTTC TRBJ2-1 NA TRBV4-3 TRBD2
CASSQGLWNTGELFF TGTGCCAGCAGCCAAGGGCTCTGGAACACCGGGGAGCTGTTTTTT TRBJ2-2 few TRBV4-2 NA
CASSSGYGEGGYTF TGTGCCAGCAGCTCCGGTTATGGAGAGGGAGGCTACACCTTC TRBJ1-2 many TRBV7-9 NA
CASSWTSGSPSGNEQFF TGCGCCAGCTCCTGGACTAGCGGGAGCCCTTCGGGTAATGAGCAGTTCTTC TRBJ2-1 many TRBV5-1 TRBD2
CASSPGQGSEAFF TGTGCCAGCAGCCCGGGACAGGGTAGTGAAGCTTTCTTT TRBJ1-1 few TRBV11-2 TRBD1
CASSLASTYEQYF TGTGCCAGCAGCTTGGCGAGCACCTACGAGCAGTACTTC TRBJ2-7 NA TRBV5-4 NA
CASSLDLGAITEAFF TGTGCCAGCAGCTTAGATTTGGGGGCGATCACTGAAGCTTTCTTT TRBJ1-1 many TRBV7-9 NA
CATSSGGDLQETQYF TGTGCCACCAGCAGTGGTGGAGACTTACAAGAGACCCAGTACTTC TRBJ2-5 NA TRBV15 NA
CAWVSGTGLILEQFF TGTGCCTGGGTATCCGGGACAGGGCTGATACTTGAGCAGTTCTTC TRBJ2-1 few TRBV30 TRBD1
CATSRDRNYGYTF TGTGCCACCAGCAGAGACAGGAACTATGGCTACACCTTC TRBJ1-2 NA TRBV15 NA
CAWRPGLAGVGEQFF TGTGCCTGGAGGCCGGGACTAGCGGGAGTTGGGGAGCAGTTCTTC TRBJ2-1 many TRBV30 TRBD2
CASSALQGASDEQYF TGTGCCAGCTCAGCTCTTCAGGGGGCAAGCGACGAGCAGTACTTC TRBJ2-7 NA TRBV18 TRBD1